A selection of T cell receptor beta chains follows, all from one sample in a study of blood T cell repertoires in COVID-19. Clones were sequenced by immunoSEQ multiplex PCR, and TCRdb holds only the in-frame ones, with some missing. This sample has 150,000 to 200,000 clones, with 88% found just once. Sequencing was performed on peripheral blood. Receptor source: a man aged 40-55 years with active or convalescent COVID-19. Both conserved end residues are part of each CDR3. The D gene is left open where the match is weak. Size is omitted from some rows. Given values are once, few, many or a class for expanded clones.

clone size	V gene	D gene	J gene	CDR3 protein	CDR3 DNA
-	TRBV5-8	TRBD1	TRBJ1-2	CASSHWQGAISTGYTF	TGTGCCAGCAGCCACTGGCAGGGGGCGATTTCTACTGGCTACACCTTC
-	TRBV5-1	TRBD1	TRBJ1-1	CASSKGQGKSAQNTEAFF	TGCGCCAGCAGCAAAGGACAGGGCAAATCTGCCCAGAACACTGAAGCTTTCTTT
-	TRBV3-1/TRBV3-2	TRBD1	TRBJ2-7	CASGQGASYEQYF	TGTGCCAGCGGGCAGGGGGCCTCCTACGAGCAGTACTTC
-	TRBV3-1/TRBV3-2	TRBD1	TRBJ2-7	CASSQASTGYHEQYF	TGTGCCAGCAGCCAAGCGTCGACAGGGTACCACGAGCAGTACTTC
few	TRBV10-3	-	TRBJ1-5	CAISPQGYNQPQHF	TGTGCCATCAGTCCGCAGGGTTATAATCAGCCCCAGCATTTT
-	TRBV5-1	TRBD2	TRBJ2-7	CASSVGPSSGSSYEQYF	TGCGCCAGCAGCGTTGGGCCCTCTAGCGGGAGCTCCTACGAGCAGTACTTC
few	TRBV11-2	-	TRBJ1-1	CASSVTVNSGTEAFF	TGTGCCAGCAGCGTCACCGTAAACTCCGGTACTGAAGCTTTCTTT
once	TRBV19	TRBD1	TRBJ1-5	CASSAFLIGTGAFQPQHF	TGTGCCAGTAGTGCCTTTTTGATCGGGACAGGGGCATTTCAGCCCCAGCATTTT
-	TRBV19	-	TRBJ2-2	CASTPPGRVNTGELFF	TGTGCCAGTACTCCCCCGGGCAGGGTGAACACCGGGGAGCTGTTTTTT
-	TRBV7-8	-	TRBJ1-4	CASSLTVRRATNEKLFF	TGTGCCAGCAGCTTAACGGTTCGGAGAGCAACTAATGAAAAACTGTTTTTT
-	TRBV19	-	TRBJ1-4	CASSTGMGEKLFF	TGTGCCAGTAGTACGGGGATGGGTGAAAAACTGTTTTTT
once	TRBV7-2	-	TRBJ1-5	CASSLQSEPQHF	TGTGCCAGCAGCTTACAGTCTGAGCCCCAGCATTTT
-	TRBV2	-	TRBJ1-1	CASSVMGGEAFF	TGTGCCAGCAGTGTAATGGGGGGTGAAGCTTTCTTT
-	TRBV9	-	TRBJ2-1	CASSVAAQGQGEQFF	TGTGCCAGCAGCGTAGCGGCTCAGGGGCAGGGTGAGCAGTTCTTC
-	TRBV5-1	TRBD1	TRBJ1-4	CASSLGPTGGSEKLFF	TGCGCCAGCAGCTTGGGACCGACAGGGGGCTCAGAAAAACTGTTTTTT
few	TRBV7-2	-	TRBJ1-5	CASSSGTGRNQPQHF	TGTGCCAGCAGCTCGGGGACCGGGAGGAATCAGCCCCAGCATTTT
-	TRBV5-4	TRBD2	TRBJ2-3	CASSIGTSGGRGTQYF	TGTGCCAGCAGCATCGGAACTAGCGGGGGCCGGGGTACGCAGTATTTT
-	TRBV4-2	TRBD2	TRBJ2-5	CASSLRLAVETQYF	TGTGCCAGCAGCCTCCGACTAGCGGTGGAGACCCAGTACTTC
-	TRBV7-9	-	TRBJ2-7	CASSSDYYEQYF	TGTGCCAGCAGCTCGGACTATTACGAGCAGTACTTC
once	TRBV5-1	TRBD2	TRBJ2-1	CASSPGTSGGYNEQFF	TGCGCCAGCAGCCCGGGGACTAGCGGGGGTTACAATGAGCAGTTCTTC
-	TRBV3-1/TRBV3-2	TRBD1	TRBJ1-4	CASSPGQTTNEKLFF	TGTGCCAGCAGCCCGGGACAGACAACTAATGAAAAACTGTTTTTT